Sequencing of this T cell receptor beta chain was carried out in a study of post-analysis software for immune sequencing data. Every TCR beta cDNA library bore unique molecular identifiers. TCRdb processed the PCR reads anew with MiXCR; each CDR3 protein has one entry. The sample holds about 540,000 distinct CDR3 sequences; 34% are singletons and the top ten take approximately 6%. Per germline, CDR1 KGHDR and CDR2 SFDVKD. J gave up 10 bases and V 7 bases, and 9 bases lay outside the gene matches. The CDR3 is made up of 14 amino acids. In this sample, this clonotype turned up a few times. Its matching antigen is unknown. Study-level points and caveats: With TRBV5-6, TRBV5-1 and TRBV20-1 included, about five TRBV segments were more frequent in patients than in controls.

Source material: blood. The sequence was obtained from a girl aged 2-17 years with multiple sclerosis. The chain uses TRBV24-1 and TRBJ2-1; 10 positions agree with TRBD2. The CDR3: CATREAGGLQEQFF. The DNA for the CDR3 is TGTGCCACCAGAGAAGCGGGGGGGCTTCAGGAGCAGTTCTTC.